This T cell receptor beta chain derives from a study of T cells in Graves' hyperthyroidism and ophthalmopathy. Findings and limits, study-wide: Ophthalmopathy onset followed model prediction by a median approximately 5.9 months. Stable hyperthyroidism was separated from ophthalmopathy by a model based on 13 V-J features. Among clonotypes expanded in thyroid above 0.001, most were also found in blood.

With respect to this clonotype: Its antigen is undetermined.

Clinical symptoms, serum thyroxine and TRAb, thyroid ultrasound and orbital computed tomography together formed the diagnostic basis. Researchers amplified the TCR beta CDR3 regions from RNA transcripts. Researchers ran a first-round RT-PCR on the TCR CDR3 using the HTBI primer set. From the multiplex PCR reads, TCRdb called clonotypes with MiXCR, one entry per CDR3 protein. The data show over 500,000 distinct CDR3 sequences, around 50% seen once. Sequencing was done on a sample of peripheral blood or thyroid tissue (not recorded which). The receptor comes from an adult woman with Graves' disease, either hyperthyroidism or ophthalmopathy (not recorded which).

In DNA form, the CDR3 reads TGTGCCAGCAGTGCAGACAGAGCTAACTATGGCTACACCTTC. Protein sequence: CASSADRANYGYTF. This chain connects TRBV2 to TRBJ1-2, with D tentatively TRBD1 (5 bases). Germline V gives CDR1 SNHLY, CDR2 FYNNEI. This CDR3 region has 14 residues. The V end lost 4 bases, the J end lost 0 bases, and 9 bases lay between the germline ends.